The clone carrying this TCR beta chain was detected ten times or more. TCRdb redid the calling of the reads with MiXCR, one entry per CDR3 protein. The repertoire holds more than 200,000 distinct CDR3 sequences, with around 8.7% as singletons. The CDR3 extends over 11 amino acids. V dropped 6 bases and J dropped 7 bases, with 10 bases sitting between them. Germline V CDR1 and CDR2: SQVTM, ANQGSEA. The data stem from a study of T cell repertoires in cytomegalovirus infection. Sequenced: PBMCs. This clonotype was obtained from a human donor in good health (CMV status not recorded). Some clones in this sample may be carry-over from other donors' samples. V gene TRBV29-1 combines with J gene TRBJ2-1, with D hard to call. The CDR3 bases are TGCAGCGTGGCCCCAGCTAATGAGCAGTTCTTC. Translated, it gives CSVAPANEQFF.